The 17 T cell receptor beta chains below were found in one sample sequenced in a study of T-cell reconstitution after alpha-beta-depleted transplantation in children listed by TCRdb under 2016. Libraries were constructed by PCR. The instrument was an Illumina HiSeq 2500. TCR library preparation used molecular barcoding, with unique molecular identifiers applied to normalize quantification of the TCRbeta repertoire. TCRdb reprocessed the public reads (quality trimming at Q25 with fastp, clone calling with MiXCR) and kept in-frame beta chains. Records with the same CDR3 protein are collapsed into one entry carrying the most frequent genes and DNA. The sample profile shows 400,000 to 550,000 distinct CDR3 sequences; roughly a tenth of them were found once. 2% to 2.5% of the sample is in the top ten clones. What this sample's treatment or condition label stands for: allogeneic hematopoietic cell transplantation with graft depleted of TCRalphabeta T cells and CD19 B cells.

This material consisted of PBMCs, taken before TCRalphabeta/CD19-depleted stem cell transplant. The receptor source for this set is a child between 2 and 9 years old with inherited bone marrow failure, due to receive a stem cell transplant.

This clonotype was detected ten times or more. The chain recombines TRBV30 with TRBJ2-7; D not resolved. V was trimmed by 3 bases and J by 7 bases, leaving 10 bases between them. This CDR3 spans 11 amino acids. Per the germline V gene, CDR1 is GTSNPN and CDR2 is SVGIG (reference sequence). This CDR3 reads CAWRTVREQYF. CDR3 DNA: TGTGCCTGGAGGACGGTTAGGGAGCAGTACTTC.

V gene TRBV9 combines with J gene TRBJ2-2, with D perhaps being TRBD1 or TRBD2 (5 bases each). Germline V gene sequence: CDR1 SGDLS, CDR2 YYNGEE. Trimming left V 0 bases short and J 1 base short, with 16 bases between. The CDR3 has 18 amino acids. The CDR3: CASSVAQGPGRNTGELFF. CDR3 bases: TGTGCCAGCAGCGTAGCTCAGGGACCGGGAAGGAACACCGGGGAGCTGTTTTTT.

This clonotype was detected many times. The CDR3 spells CASSLIGRQDTQYF. DNA for the CDR3: TGTGCCAGCAGCTTAATCGGGAGGCAGGATACGCAGTATTTT. The J gene is TRBJ2-3, the V gene TRBV7-2; 7 nucleotides agree with TRBD2. CDR3 size: 14 residues. From germline, CDR1 is SGHTA and CDR2 FQGNSA. V was pared by 2 bases and J by 6 bases, with 5 bases of the junction left unmatched.

This clonotype occurred many times. This rearrangement joins TRBV27 to TRBJ2-1; D gene uncertain. CDR1 and CDR2 (germline): MNHEY, SMNVEV (reference sequence). The CDR3 is 14 amino acids. V dropped 2 bases and J dropped 4 bases, with 9 bases sitting between them. In DNA, the CDR3 is TGTGCCAGCAGTTTAAGCGTTCCATACAATGAGCAGTTCTTC. Translating gives CASSLSVPYNEQFF.

This clonotype was seen many times. This rearrangement joins TRBV7-9 to TRBJ2-1; D gene unclear. Trimming took 1 base from V and 5 from J, leaving 15 bases between them. The germline CDR1 and CDR2 sequences are SEHNR and FQNEAQ (reference sequence). The CDR3 runs to 16 residues. CDR3 sequence: CASSLGAKVFNNEQFF. In DNA, the CDR3 is TGTGCCAGCAGCTTAGGAGCGAAAGTGTTTAACAATGAGCAGTTCTTC.

This clonotype was observed many times. The chain employs TRBV12-3 or TRBV12-4 and TRBJ2-1; D is unclear. The V end was cut by 5 bases, the J end by 10 bases, with 6 bases between. This CDR3 is 10 amino acids long. This CDR3 is CASSVGEQFF. CDR3 sequence (DNA): TGTGCCAGCAGTGTGGGGGAGCAGTTCTTC.

This clonotype showed up just a few times. This chain connects TRBV12-3 or TRBV12-4 to TRBJ2-1, with D unresolved. CDR3 size: 13 residues. V was cut by 2 bases and J by 4 bases, with 6 bases left in between. The DNA for the CDR3 is TGTGCCAGCAGTTTATTACAGTACAATGAGCAGTTCTTC. Amino acids: CASSLLQYNEQFF.

The table lists this clonotype with many counts. The chain carries TRBV5-1 and TRBJ2-5; D is possibly TRBD2 (5 bases). Trimming pared 4 bases from V and 0 bases from J, leaving 13 bases between. The CDR3 contains 15 residues. In germline, CDR1 is SGHRS, CDR2 YFSETQ. CDR3 loop: CASSPGLLYQETQYF. The DNA of the CDR3 is TGCGCCAGCAGCCCCGGACTTCTGTACCAAGAGACCCAGTACTTC.

The chain recombines TRBV18 with TRBJ2-2, with a weak D call TRBD2 (6 bases). CDR1 KGHSH and CDR2 LQKENI come from the germline V gene. Between the trimmed V and J ends, which lost 5 bases and 0 bases, there was a span of 16 bases. The CDR3 has 17 amino acids. CDR3 loop: CASSKSGGTANTGELFF. DNA of the CDR3: TGTGCCAGCTCAAAAAGTGGCGGGACCGCGAACACCGGGGAGCTGTTTTTT.

This clonotype came up many times. The chain carries TRBV7-2 and TRBJ2-1; D is tentatively TRBD1 or TRBD2 (5 bases each). The germline gives CDR1 SGHTA, CDR2 FQGNSA. The V end lost 5 bases, the J end lost 0 bases, and 14 bases lay between the germline ends. The CDR3 sequence is 16 residues long. The CDR3 sequence: CASSPRVGSSYNEQFF. The CDR3 bases are TGTGCCAGCAGCCCCAGGGTGGGGAGCTCCTACAATGAGCAGTTCTTC.

The genes are TRBV20-1 and TRBJ2-1; D remains unclear. Deletions cut 3 bases from V and 4 bases from J, with 10 bases between. CDR3 length: 13 amino acids. Germline CDR1 and CDR2: DFQATT and SNEGSKA (reference sequence). CDR3 coding DNA: TGCAGTGCTAGCCGCGCCGGGTACAATGAGCAGTTCTTC. This sequence encodes CSASRAGYNEQFF.

This clonotype has ten or more counts. The chain uses TRBV4-1 and TRBJ2-1; 7 nucleotides line up with TRBD2. The CDR3 is made up of 22 amino acids. Germline values: CDR1 MGHRA, CDR2 YSYEKL. Unmatched junction bases numbered 20, after V lost 0 bases and J lost 0 bases. This chain's CDR3 is CASSQDWSGGSSGTTSYNEQFF. The CDR3 nucleotides are TGCGCCAGCAGCCAAGATTGGTCTGGGGGTTCGAGCGGGACGACCTCCTACAATGAGCAGTTCTTC.

V gene TRBV7-2 combines with J gene TRBJ2-7, with 7 nucleotides matching TRBD1. The CDR3 consists of 15 residues. Trimming at V came to 3 bases and at J to 1 base, leaving 6 bases not matched to a gene. CDR1 is SGHTA, CDR2 FQGNSA, per germline. The CDR3 region has the DNA TGTGCCAGCAGCTTTAGCCGGGGACAGTCCTACGAGCAGTACTTC. The encoded protein is CASSFSRGQSYEQYF.

The rearrangement links TRBV20-1 to TRBJ2-1; 13 bases fit TRBD2. The CDR3 totals 17 residues. CDR1 and CDR2 (germline): DFQATT, SNEGSKA (reference sequence). V gave up 5 bases and J gave up 2 bases; unmatched junction bases: 9. CDR3 DNA: TGCAGTGCTCCGCCAGGACTAGCGGGAGCTACCTACAATGAGCAGTTCTTC. Its translation: CSAPPGLAGATYNEQFF.

The chain joins TRBV20-1 to TRBJ2-1, with 12 bases matching TRBD2. The ends lost 4 bases at V and 8 bases at J; junction bases unmatched: 6. The CDR3 has 14 amino acids. CDR1 DFQATT and CDR2 SNEGSKA come from the germline V gene (reference sequence). CDR3 sequence: CSAKGASGRDEQFF. The CDR3 DNA sequence: TGCAGTGCTAAAGGGGCTAGCGGGAGGGATGAGCAGTTCTTC.

In this sample, this clonotype turned up many times. The J gene is TRBJ1-1, the V gene TRBV6-1; the match to TRBD1 covers 7 bases. V shed 6 bases and J 5 bases; nucleotides not matched to a gene: 6. This CDR3 is built from 13 residues. Germline V gene lookup returns CDR1 MNHNS and CDR2 SASEGT. CDR3 residues: CASSTGVGTEAFF. The CDR3 DNA reads TGTGCCAGCAGCACAGGGGTCGGGACTGAAGCTTTCTTT.

This clonotype came up a few times. V is TRBV28 and J is TRBJ2-2, with 7 bases lining up with TRBD2. V lost 6 bases to trimming and J lost 0 bases; unmatched junction nucleotides: 7. Germline CDR1 reads MDHEN; CDR2 reads SYDVKM. CDR3 length equals 16 residues. For the CDR3, the DNA is TGTGCCAGCAGCGACACGACTAGCCCGAACACCGGGGAGCTGTTTTTT. Its translation is CASSDTTSPNTGELFF.